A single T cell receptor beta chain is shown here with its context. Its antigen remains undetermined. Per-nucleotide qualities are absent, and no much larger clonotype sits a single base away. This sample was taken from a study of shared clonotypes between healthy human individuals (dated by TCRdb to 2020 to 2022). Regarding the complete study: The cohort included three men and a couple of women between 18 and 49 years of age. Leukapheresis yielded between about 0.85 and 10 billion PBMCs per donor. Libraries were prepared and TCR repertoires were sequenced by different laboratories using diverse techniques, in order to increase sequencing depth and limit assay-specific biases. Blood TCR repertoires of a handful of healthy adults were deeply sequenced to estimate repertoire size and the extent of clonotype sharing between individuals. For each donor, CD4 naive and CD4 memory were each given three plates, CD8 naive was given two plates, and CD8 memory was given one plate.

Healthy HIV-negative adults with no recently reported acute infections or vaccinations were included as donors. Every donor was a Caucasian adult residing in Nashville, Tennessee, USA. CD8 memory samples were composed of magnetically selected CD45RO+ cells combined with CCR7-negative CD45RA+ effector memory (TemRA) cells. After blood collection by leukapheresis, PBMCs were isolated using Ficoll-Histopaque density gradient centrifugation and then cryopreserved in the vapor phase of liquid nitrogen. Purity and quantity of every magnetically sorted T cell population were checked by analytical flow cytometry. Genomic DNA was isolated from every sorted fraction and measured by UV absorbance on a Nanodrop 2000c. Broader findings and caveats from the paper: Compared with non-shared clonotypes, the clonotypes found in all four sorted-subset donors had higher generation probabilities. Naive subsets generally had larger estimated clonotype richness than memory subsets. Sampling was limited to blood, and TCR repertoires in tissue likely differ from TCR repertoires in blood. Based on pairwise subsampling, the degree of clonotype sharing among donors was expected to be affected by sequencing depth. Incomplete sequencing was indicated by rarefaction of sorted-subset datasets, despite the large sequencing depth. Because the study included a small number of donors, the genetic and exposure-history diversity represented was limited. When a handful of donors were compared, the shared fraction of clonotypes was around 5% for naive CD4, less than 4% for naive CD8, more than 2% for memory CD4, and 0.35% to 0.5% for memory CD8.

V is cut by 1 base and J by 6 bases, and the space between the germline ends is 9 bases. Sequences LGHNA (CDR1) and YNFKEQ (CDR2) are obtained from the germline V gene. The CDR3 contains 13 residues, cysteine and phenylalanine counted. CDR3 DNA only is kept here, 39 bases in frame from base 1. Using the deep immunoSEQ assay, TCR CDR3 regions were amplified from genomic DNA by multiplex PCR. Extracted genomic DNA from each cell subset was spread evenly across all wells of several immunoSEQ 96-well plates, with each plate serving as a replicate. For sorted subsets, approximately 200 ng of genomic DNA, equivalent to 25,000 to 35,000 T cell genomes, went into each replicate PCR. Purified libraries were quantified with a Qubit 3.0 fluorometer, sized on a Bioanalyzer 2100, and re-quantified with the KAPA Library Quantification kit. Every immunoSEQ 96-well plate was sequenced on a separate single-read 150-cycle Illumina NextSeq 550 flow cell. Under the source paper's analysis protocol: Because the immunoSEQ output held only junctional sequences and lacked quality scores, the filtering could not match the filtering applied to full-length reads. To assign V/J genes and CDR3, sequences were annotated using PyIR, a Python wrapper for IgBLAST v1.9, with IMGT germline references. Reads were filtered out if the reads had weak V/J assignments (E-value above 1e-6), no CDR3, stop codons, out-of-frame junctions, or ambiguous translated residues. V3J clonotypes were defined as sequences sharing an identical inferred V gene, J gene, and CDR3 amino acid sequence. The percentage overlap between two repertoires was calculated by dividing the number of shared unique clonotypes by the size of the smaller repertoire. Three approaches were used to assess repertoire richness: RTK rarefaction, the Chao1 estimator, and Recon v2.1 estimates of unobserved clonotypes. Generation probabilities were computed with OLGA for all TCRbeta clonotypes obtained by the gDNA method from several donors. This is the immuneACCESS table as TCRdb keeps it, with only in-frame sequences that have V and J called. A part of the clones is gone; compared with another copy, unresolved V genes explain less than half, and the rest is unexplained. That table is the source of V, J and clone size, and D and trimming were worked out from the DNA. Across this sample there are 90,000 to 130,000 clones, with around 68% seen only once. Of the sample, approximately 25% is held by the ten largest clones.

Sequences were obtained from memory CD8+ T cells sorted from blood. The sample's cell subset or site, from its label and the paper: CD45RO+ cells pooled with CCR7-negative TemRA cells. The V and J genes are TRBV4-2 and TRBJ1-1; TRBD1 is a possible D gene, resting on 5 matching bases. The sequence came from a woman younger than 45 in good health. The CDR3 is CASSQGDGAEAFF. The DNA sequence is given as TGTGCCAGCAGCCAAGGGGACGGAGCTGAAGCTTTCTTT.